This T cell receptor (beta chain) derives from a study of shared clonotypes between healthy human individuals (dated by TCRdb to 2019 to 2021). Study-wide context: A couple of women and a few men aged 18 to 49 years were included in the cohort. For each donor, three plates each were used for CD4 naive and CD4 memory, two plates were used for CD8 naive, and one plate was used for CD8 memory. To estimate repertoire size and how much clonotypes are shared between individuals, the study performed deep sequencing of blood TCR repertoires from roughly five healthy adults. To increase sequencing depth and limit assay-specific biases, TCR repertoire library preparation and sequencing were carried out by different laboratories using diverse techniques. Per donor, leukapheresis produced somewhere between about 0.94 and 9 billion PBMCs. Broader findings and caveats from the paper: Because the study included only a small number of donors, the genetic and exposure-history diversity represented was limited. Sampling was limited to blood, and TCR repertoires in tissue likely differ from TCR repertoires in blood. Pairwise subsampling led to the expectation that sequencing depth would affect the degree of clonotype sharing among donors. Even with the large sequencing depth, rarefaction of the sorted-subset datasets indicated that sequencing was incomplete. Around 5% of naive CD4, 3.5% of naive CD8, approximately 2.2% of memory CD4, and about 0.4% of memory CD8 clonotypes were shared across a handful of donors. Naive subsets generally had larger estimated clonotype richness than memory subsets. Clonotypes shared by all four sorted-subset donors showed higher generation probabilities than non-shared clonotypes.

As for this clone: Its antigen remains undetermined. No much larger clonotype is one base removed from it; base qualities were not supplied.

Healthy HIV-negative adults with no recently reported acute infections or vaccinations were included as donors. Only Caucasian adults living in Nashville, Tennessee, USA were represented among the donors. CD4+ T cells were enriched through magnetic negative selection, after which naive cells were positively selected on CD45RA and the remaining negative fraction served as the memory subset. Blood was collected by leukapheresis, and PBMCs were isolated by Ficoll-Histopaque density gradient centrifugation and then cryopreserved in liquid nitrogen vapor phase. Purity and quantity of every magnetically sorted T cell population were checked by analytical flow cytometry. Genomic DNA was isolated from each sorted fraction and quantified by UV absorbance on a Nanodrop 2000c. TCR CDR3 regions were amplified from genomic DNA by multiplex PCR using the deep immunoSEQ assay. Extracted genomic DNA from each cell subset was distributed evenly across all wells of several immunoSEQ 96-well plates, and each plate was treated as a replicate. Each replicate PCR for sorted subsets received roughly 0.2 ug genomic DNA, equal to 28,000 or so T cell genomes. Purified libraries were quantified with a Qubit 3.0 fluorometer, sized on a Bioanalyzer 2100, and re-quantified with the KAPA Library Quantification kit. A separate single-read 150-cycle Illumina NextSeq 550 flow cell was used to sequence each immunoSEQ 96-well plate. Per the original workflow: The immunoSEQ output contained only junctional sequences without quality scores, so filtering could not match that applied to full-length reads. Sequences were annotated with PyIR, a Python wrapper for IgBLAST v1.9, using IMGT germline references to assign V/J genes and CDR3. Reads were filtered out if the reads had weak V/J assignments (E-value above 1e-6), no CDR3, stop codons, out-of-frame junctions, or ambiguous translated residues. V3J clonotypes were defined as sequences sharing the same inferred V gene, J gene, and CDR3 amino acid sequence. To compute the percentage overlap between repertoires, the number of shared unique clonotypes was divided by the size of the smaller repertoire. Repertoire richness was assessed with RTK rarefaction, the Chao1 estimator, and Recon v2.1 estimates of unobserved clonotypes. Generation probabilities for all TCRbeta clonotypes obtained by the gDNA method from a few donors were computed using OLGA. TCRdb took this table from immuneACCESS and kept in-frame rearrangements with V and J called. Such tables lack part of the clones; where checked against another copy, unresolved V genes explain under half of the gap, and the rest is unexplained. V and J calls and clone size are those listed in that table; D and trimming were worked out from the DNA. Within this sample are around 2.5 million clones, with 80% to 95% of them counted one time only. 0.36% of the sample belongs to the ten largest clones.

Taken from the germline V gene (reference sequence), the CDR1 and CDR2 loops are LNHNV and YYDKDF. The CDR3, cysteine through phenylalanine, is 16 amino acids long. Only the CDR3 DNA is retained, 48 bases long and in frame from the first base. V is cut by 0 bases and J by 6 bases, and the space between the germline ends is 15 bases. The chain joins TRBV15 to TRBJ2-1; the D element could tentatively be TRBD1 or TRBD2, as 6 bases agree for each. The sample was naive CD4+ T cells from PBMCs. The cell subset or site tag for this specimen amounts to: CD45RA+ positively selected. The receptor comes from a man between 18 and 29 years old in good health. Some clones in this sample may be carry-over from other donors' samples. The DNA is as follows: TGTGCCACCAGCAGAGAGGTGGGGGCTAGCGCCAATGAGCAGTTCTTC. It translates as CATSREVGASANEQFF. This CDR3, with the reference TRBV15 and TRBJ2-1 proteins standing in past its ends, gives the full variable domain DAMVIQNPRYQVTQFGKPVTLSCSQTLNHNVMYWYQQKSSQAPKLLFHYYDKDFNNEADTPDNFQSRRPNTSFCFLDIRSPGLGDTAMYLCATSREVGASANEQFFGPGTRLTVL.